Each of the 20 T cell receptor beta chains below was sequenced from the same sample in a study of shared clonotypes between healthy human individuals. Profiled with immunoSEQ multiplex PCR; TCRdb holds only in-frame clones, not every one. The sample comprises about 1 million clones, approximately 72% of which are singletons, and 1.4% rests with the top ten. The sample taken for sequencing was memory CD4+ T cells sorted from blood. Subset given: CD45RA-negative fraction. The receptors derive from a man aged 18 to 29 in good health.

This clone has a single count. The rearrangement uses TRBV6-5 and TRBJ2-2; possible D gene TRBD1, 6 bases. Trimming took off 5 bases at V and 4 bases at J, with 14 bases between the two ends. Germline values: CDR1 MNHEY, CDR2 SVGAGI. The CDR3 sequence is 15 residues long. The CDR3 loop reads CASSPNRVGTGELFF. CDR3 nucleotide sequence: TGTGCCAGCAGTCCGAACAGGGTGGGCACCGGGGAGCTGTTTTTT.

This clone was recorded a few times. The chain has TRBV5-1 and TRBJ2-1; TRBD2 matches at 10 bases. This CDR3 region has 20 residues. Germline CDR1 SGHRS, CDR2 YFSETQ. V lost 5 bases and J lost 7; bases outside the gene matches: 24. The DNA of the CDR3 is TGCGCCAGCAGTCCCTCGAGTTTAGGGCCTAGCGGGAGCCCGAGGAATGAGCAGTTCTTC. It encodes CASSPSSLGPSGSPRNEQFF. Full variable domain (outside the CDR3, taken from reference TRBV5-1 and TRBJ2-1): KAGVTQTPRYLIKTRGQQVTLSCSPISGHRSVSWYQQTPGQGLQFLFEYFSETQRNKGNFPGRFSGRQFSNSRSEMNVSTLELGDSALYLCASSPSSLGPSGSPRNEQFFGPGTRLTVL.

CDR3 sequence: CASSLVWTGNTEAFF. CDR3 coding DNA: TGTGCCAGCAGCTTAGTTTGGACAGGGAACACTGAAGCTTTCTTT. The rearrangement links TRBV11-1 to TRBJ1-1, with 7 bases that match TRBD1. The ends lost 1 base at V and 1 base at J; junction bases unmatched: 3. The CDR3 extends over 15 amino acids. Germline CDR1 is SGHAT and CDR2 is FQDESV (reference sequence).

The V gene is TRBV5-6, the J gene TRBJ2-7, with 9 bases lining up with TRBD2. CDR1 and CDR2 from the germline V gene are SGHDT and YYEEEE. With 2 bases clipped from V and 2 bases from J, the junction kept 8 bases outside the gene matches. The CDR3 covers 16 residues. CDR3 amino acids: CASSFRMTSGAYEQYF. In DNA form, the CDR3 reads TGTGCCAGCAGCTTCCGTATGACTAGCGGAGCCTACGAGCAGTACTTC. Looking up the rest from reference TRBV5-6 and TRBJ2-7 gives the full variable domain: DAGVTQSPTHLIKTRGQQVTLRCSPKSGHDTVSWYQQALGQGPQFIFQYYEEEERQRGNFPDRFSGHQFPNYSSELNVNALLLGDSALYLCASSFRMTSGAYEQYFGPGTRLTVT.

This clone appeared many times. V gene TRBV4-2 combines with J gene TRBJ1-5, with D possibly being TRBD1 (6 bases). This CDR3 comprises 16 residues. V lost 0 bases, J lost 1 base, and 10 bases lay in between. The germline V gene has CDR1 LGHNA and CDR2 YNFKEQ. Here the CDR3 DNA reads TGTGCCAGCAGCCAAGAAGGGGGGGCAAGCAATCAGCCCCAGCATTTT. Protein: CASSQEGGASNQPQHF.

This clone was recorded only once. The rearrangement uses TRBV19 and TRBJ2-3, with D tentatively TRBD2 (6 bases). Trimming cost V 0 bases and J 14 bases, with 15 bases left between them. The CDR3 runs to 13 residues. Germline V gene sequence: CDR1 LNHDA, CDR2 SQIVND (reference sequence). Written as DNA, the CDR3 is TGTGCCAGTAGTATAGATCGTCAGCTAGCGATGTATTTT. This sequence encodes CASSIDRQLAMYF.

The chain has TRBV5-4 and TRBJ2-4, with 9 positions matching TRBD2. The J segment lost 0 bases and the V segment lost 3 bases, leaving 13 bases of the junction unmatched. This CDR3 region has 19 residues. CDR1 is SGHNT and CDR2 is YYREEE in the germline V gene (reference sequence). Here the CDR3 DNA reads TGTGCCAGCAGCTCAACCGCGGGCGGGAGGGCTGGAGCCAAAAACATTCAGTACTTC. Its protein is CASSSTAGGRAGAKNIQYF.

This clone showed up just a few times. The chain links TRBV28 to TRBJ1-4; 7 nucleotides align to TRBD1. Germline V gives CDR1 MDHEN, CDR2 SYDVKM. The CDR3 has 16 amino acids. V lost 4 bases and J lost 5; bases outside the gene matches: 10. The CDR3 reads CASSSDRVGANEKLFF. CDR3 in DNA: TGTGCCAGCAGTTCCGACAGGGTAGGGGCCAATGAAAAACTGTTTTTT.

This clone appeared a single time. The V gene is TRBV10-2, the J gene TRBJ2-1; TRBD2 agrees at 10 bases. The V gene's germline CDR1 is WSHSY and CDR2 SAAADI. The CDR3 is 15 residues long. V trimming: 2 bases; J trimming: 8 bases; junction bases outside the gene matches: 6. The CDR3 region is CASSERLAGVYEQFF. The CDR3 nucleotides are TGCGCCAGCAGTGAGAGGCTAGCGGGGGTATATGAGCAGTTCTTC.

V and J are TRBV21-1 and TRBJ2-1; TRBD2, the table's D call, lacks a check against the DNA. TRBV21-1 is shown as a pseudogene. This CDR3 is 16 amino acids long. The CDR3: CASSKCIQRSYNEQFF. CDR3 sequence (DNA): TGTGCCAGCAGCAAATGTATTCAGCGCTCCTACAATGAGCAGTTCTTC.

The chain is built from TRBV5-6 and TRBJ2-1; D is unclear. The CDR3 sequence is 13 residues long. Germline CDR1 and CDR2: SGHDT and YYEEEE. V lost 3 bases and J lost 10, with 14 bases in between. The CDR3 nucleotides are TGTGCCAGCAGCTCGATAAGTCGATGGGAGCAGTTCTTC. Translation: CASSSISRWEQFF.

The V gene is TRBV18, the J gene TRBJ2-7, with TRBD2 identical over 10 bases. Trimming removed 0 bases from V and 2 bases from J; junction bases left unmatched: 4. The CDR3 runs to 16 residues. CDR1 and CDR2 (germline): KGHSH, LQKENI. The CDR3 bases are TGTGCCAGCTCACCACCAACTAGCGGGAATGCCTACGAGCAGTACTTC. Protein: CASSPPTSGNAYEQYF.

The rearrangement uses TRBV11-2 and TRBJ2-5, with a possible D match to TRBD1 (5 bases). Trimming shortened V by 1 base and J by 5 bases, and 17 bases separated the two germline ends. Germline V gene data show CDR1 as SGHAT and CDR2 as FQNNGV. The CDR3 runs 16 residues. The chain's CDR3 is CASSLGAKGVVETQYF. CDR3 nucleotide sequence: TGTGCCAGCAGCTTAGGGGCTAAAGGGGTTGTGGAGACCCAGTACTTC.

The V and J genes are TRBV6-4 and TRBJ2-1; D assignment may be TRBD1 or TRBD2 (5 bases each). This CDR3 spans 15 amino acids. Germline values: CDR1 MRHNA, CDR2 SNTAGT. The V end lost 5 bases, the J end lost 6 bases, and 17 bases lay between the germline ends. CDR3 residues: CASSTMWGRGNEQFF. CDR3 nucleotides: TGTGCCAGCAGTACAATGTGGGGACGGGGCAATGAGCAGTTCTTC.

The rearrangement links TRBV5-6 to TRBJ1-3; D may be TRBD1 (5 bases). CDR1 SGHDT and CDR2 YYEEEE come from the germline V gene. V lost 0 bases, J lost 0 bases, and 13 bases lay in between. This CDR3 has 17 amino acids. Here the CDR3 reads CASSLGFGGSSGNTIYF. The CDR3 DNA reads as TGTGCCAGCAGCTTGGGTTTTGGGGGATCCTCTGGAAACACCATATATTTT.

The chain has TRBV30 and TRBJ2-1; 12 bases line up with TRBD2. The CDR3 totals 16 residues. The V gene end was trimmed by 2 bases and the J gene end by 6 bases; junction bases not matched to a gene: 8. Germline CDR1 reads GTSNPN; CDR2 reads SVGIG (reference sequence). The CDR3 nucleotides are TGTGCCTGGAGTCCCTGGACTAGCGGGACCGGCAATGAGCAGTTCTTC. Translated: CAWSPWTSGTGNEQFF.

The CDR3 nucleotides read TGTGCCAGCAGCCCCGACTCGACCTACGAGCAGTACTTC. Its protein is CASSPDSTYEQYF. The chain links TRBV11-2 to TRBJ2-7; D is unresolved. CDR1 and CDR2 (germline): SGHAT, FQNNGV. The V and J ends lost 5 bases and 2 bases respectively, with 10 bases between them. There are 13 residues in the CDR3.

This clone came up many times. Other DNA sequences from this sample encode an identical CDR3 as well. V gene TRBV5-1 combines with J gene TRBJ2-7; no clear D. This CDR3 comprises 11 residues. Germline V lookup: CDR1 SGHRS, CDR2 YFSETQ. Trimming removed 7 bases from V and 0 bases from J, with 5 bases in between. The CDR3 DNA follows: TGCGCCAGCTCGAGCTCCTACGAGCAGTACTTC. Encoded protein: CASSSSYEQYF.

J is TRBJ1-3 and V is TRBV5-1, with D unresolved. The CDR3 totals 17 residues. With 2 bases removed from V and 0 bases from J, the gap between germline ends came to 15 bases. CDR1 is SGHRS, CDR2 YFSETQ, per germline. This CDR3 is CASSFGATQSSGNTIYF. As DNA, the CDR3 is TGCGCCAGCAGCTTCGGAGCGACCCAAAGCTCTGGAAACACCATATATTTT.

This rearrangement joins TRBV6-6 to TRBJ2-3; D unclear. This CDR3 is built from 13 residues. Germline CDR1 is MNHNY and CDR2 is SVGAGI (reference sequence). Trimming removed 7 bases at V and 5 bases at J, with 13 bases between. CDR3 sequence: CASTWFGRDTQYF. Written as DNA, the CDR3 is TGTGCCAGCACTTGGTTCGGAAGAGATACGCAGTATTTT.